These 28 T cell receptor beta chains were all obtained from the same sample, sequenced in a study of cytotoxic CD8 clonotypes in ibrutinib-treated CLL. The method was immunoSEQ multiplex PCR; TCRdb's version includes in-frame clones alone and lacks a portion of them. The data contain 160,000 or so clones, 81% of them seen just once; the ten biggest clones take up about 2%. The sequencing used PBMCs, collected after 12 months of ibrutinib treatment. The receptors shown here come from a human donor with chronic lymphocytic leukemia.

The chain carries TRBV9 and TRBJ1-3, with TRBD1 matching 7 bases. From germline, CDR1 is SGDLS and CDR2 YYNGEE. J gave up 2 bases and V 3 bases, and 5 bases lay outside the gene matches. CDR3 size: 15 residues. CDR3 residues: CASSAGTGAGNTIYF. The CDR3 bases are TGTGCCAGCAGCGCCGGCACAGGGGCTGGAAACACCATATATTTT. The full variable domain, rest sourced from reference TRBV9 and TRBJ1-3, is DSGVTQTPKHLITATGQRVTLRCSPRSGDLSVYWYQQSLDQGLQFLIQYYNGEERAKGNILERFSAQQFPDLHSELNLSSLELGDSALYFCASSAGTGAGNTIYFGEGSWLTVV.

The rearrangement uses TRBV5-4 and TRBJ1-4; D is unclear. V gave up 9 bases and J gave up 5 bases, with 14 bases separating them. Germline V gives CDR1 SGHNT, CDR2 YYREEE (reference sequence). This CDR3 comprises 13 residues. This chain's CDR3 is CATRTEGNEKLFF. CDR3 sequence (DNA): TGTGCCACCAGAACGGAAGGGAATGAAAAACTGTTTTTT.

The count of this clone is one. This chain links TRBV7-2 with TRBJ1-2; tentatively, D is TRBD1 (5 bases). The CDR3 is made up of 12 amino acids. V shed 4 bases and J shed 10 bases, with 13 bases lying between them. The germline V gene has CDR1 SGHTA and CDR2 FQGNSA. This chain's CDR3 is CASSSSGGFYTF. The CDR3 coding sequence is TGTGCCAGCAGCTCGTCGGGGGGTTTCTACACCTTC.

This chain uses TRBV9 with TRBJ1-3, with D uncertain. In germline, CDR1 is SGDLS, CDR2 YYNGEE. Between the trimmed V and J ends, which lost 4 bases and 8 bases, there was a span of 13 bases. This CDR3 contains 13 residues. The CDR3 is CASSTRPVDTIYF. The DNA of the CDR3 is TGTGCCAGCAGCACCCGCCCAGTTGACACCATATATTTT.

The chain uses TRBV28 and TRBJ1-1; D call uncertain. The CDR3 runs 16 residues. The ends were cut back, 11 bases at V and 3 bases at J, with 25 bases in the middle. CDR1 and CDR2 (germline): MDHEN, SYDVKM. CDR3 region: CASRPPQWGADTEAFF. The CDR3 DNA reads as TGTGCCTCGCGCCCTCCTCAATGGGGAGCGGACACTGAAGCTTTCTTT.

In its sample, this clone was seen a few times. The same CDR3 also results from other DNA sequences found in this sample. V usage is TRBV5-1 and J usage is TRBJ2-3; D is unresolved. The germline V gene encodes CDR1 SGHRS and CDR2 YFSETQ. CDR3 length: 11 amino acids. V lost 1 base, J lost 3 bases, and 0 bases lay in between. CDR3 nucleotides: TGCGCCAGCAGCTTGACAGATACGCAGTATTTT. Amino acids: CASSLTDTQYF.

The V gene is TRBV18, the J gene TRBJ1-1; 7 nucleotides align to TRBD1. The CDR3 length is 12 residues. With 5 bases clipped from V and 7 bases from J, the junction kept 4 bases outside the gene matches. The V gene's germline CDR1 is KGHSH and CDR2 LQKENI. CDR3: CASSGQGDEAFF. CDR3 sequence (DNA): TGTGCCAGCTCAGGGCAGGGGGATGAAGCTTTCTTT.

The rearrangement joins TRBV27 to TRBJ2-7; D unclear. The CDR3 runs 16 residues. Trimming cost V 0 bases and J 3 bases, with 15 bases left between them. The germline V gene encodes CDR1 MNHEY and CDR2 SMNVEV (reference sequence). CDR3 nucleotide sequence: TGTGCCAGCAGTTTATCTGCCGGCCCCAACTTCTACGAGCAGTACTTC. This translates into CASSLSAGPNFYEQYF.

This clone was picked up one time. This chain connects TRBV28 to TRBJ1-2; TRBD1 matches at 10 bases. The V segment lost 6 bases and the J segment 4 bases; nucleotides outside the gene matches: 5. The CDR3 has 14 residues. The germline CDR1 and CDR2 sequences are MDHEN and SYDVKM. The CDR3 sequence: CASRGTGDSYGYTF. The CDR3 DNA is TGTGCCAGCAGAGGGACAGGGGATAGCTATGGCTACACCTTC.

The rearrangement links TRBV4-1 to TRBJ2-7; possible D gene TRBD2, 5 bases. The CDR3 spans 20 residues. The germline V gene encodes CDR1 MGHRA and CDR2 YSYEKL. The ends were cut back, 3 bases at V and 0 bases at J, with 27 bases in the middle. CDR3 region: CASSQFAPIAPGSPSYEQYF. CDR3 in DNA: TGCGCCAGCAGCCAGTTCGCCCCCATCGCACCGGGATCCCCCTCCTACGAGCAGTACTTC.

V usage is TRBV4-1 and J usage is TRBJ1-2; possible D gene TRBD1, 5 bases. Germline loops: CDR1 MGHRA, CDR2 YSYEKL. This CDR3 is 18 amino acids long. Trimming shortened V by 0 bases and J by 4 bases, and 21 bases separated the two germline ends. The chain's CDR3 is CASSQDRGTSAVVYGYTF. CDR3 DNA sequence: TGCGCCAGCAGCCAAGATAGGGGCACGTCGGCGGTTGTCTATGGCTACACCTTC.

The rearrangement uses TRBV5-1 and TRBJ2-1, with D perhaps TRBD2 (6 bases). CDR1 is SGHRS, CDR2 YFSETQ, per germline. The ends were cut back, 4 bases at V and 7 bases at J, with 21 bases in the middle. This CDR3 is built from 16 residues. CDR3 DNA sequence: TGCGCCAGCAGCCCGACGACAAGGGAGGCGGGGAATGAGCAGTTCTTC. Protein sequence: CASSPTTREAGNEQFF.

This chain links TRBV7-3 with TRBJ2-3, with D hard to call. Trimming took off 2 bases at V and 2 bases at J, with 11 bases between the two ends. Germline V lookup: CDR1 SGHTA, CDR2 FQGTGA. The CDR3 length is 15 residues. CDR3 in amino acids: CASSLLGQFTDTQYF. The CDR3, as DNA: TGTGCCAGCAGCTTATTAGGGCAGTTCACAGATACGCAGTATTTT.

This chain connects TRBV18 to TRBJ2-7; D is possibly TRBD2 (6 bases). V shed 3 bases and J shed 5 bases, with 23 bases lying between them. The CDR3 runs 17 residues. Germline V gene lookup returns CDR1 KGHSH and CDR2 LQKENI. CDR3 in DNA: TGTGCCAGCTCACCTAATGCCCGGGGGACGGGGAGGAACGAGCAGTACTTC. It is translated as CASSPNARGTGRNEQYF.

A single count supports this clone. The CDR3 sequence: CASSQGTGYGNQPQHF. The CDR3 DNA is TGCGCCAGCAGCCAAGGGACAGGGTATGGCAATCAGCCCCAGCATTTT. This chain links TRBV4-1 with TRBJ1-5, with 8 bases identical to TRBD1. The ends lost 1 base at V and 2 bases at J; junction bases unmatched: 4. The germline CDR1 and CDR2 sequences are MGHRA and YSYEKL. The CDR3 is 16 amino acids.

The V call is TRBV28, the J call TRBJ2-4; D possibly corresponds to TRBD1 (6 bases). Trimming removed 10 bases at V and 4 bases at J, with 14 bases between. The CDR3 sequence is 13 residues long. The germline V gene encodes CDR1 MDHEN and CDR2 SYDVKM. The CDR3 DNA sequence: TGTGCCACCCTGGACAGAGTAAAAAACATTCAGTACTTC. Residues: CATLDRVKNIQYF.

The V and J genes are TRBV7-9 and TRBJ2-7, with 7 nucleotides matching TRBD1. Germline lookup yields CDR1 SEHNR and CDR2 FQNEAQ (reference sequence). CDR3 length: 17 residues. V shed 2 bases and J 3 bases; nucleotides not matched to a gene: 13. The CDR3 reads CASSLRGQSGASYEQYF. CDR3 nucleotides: TGTGCCAGCAGCTTAAGGGGGCAGAGCGGAGCCAGCTACGAGCAGTACTTC.

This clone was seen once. The CDR3 is CASSVSSTNEKLFF. In nucleotides, the CDR3 is TGTGCCAGCAGCGTATCTTCAACTAATGAAAAACTGTTTTTT. The V call is TRBV9, the J call TRBJ1-4; D gene unclear. The CDR3 sequence is 14 residues long. Germline V gene sequence: CDR1 SGDLS, CDR2 YYNGEE. V gave up 1 base and J gave up 0 bases, with 4 bases separating them.

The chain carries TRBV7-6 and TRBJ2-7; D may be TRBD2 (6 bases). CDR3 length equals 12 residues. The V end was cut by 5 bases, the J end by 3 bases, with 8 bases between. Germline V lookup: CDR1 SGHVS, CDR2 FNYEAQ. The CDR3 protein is CASSPGGYEQYF. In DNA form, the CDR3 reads TGTGCCAGCAGCCCCGGGGGCTACGAGCAGTACTTC. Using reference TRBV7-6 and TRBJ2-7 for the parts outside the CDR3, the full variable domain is GAGVSQSPRYKVTKRGQDVALRCDPISGHVSLYWYRQALGQGPEFLTYFNYEAQQDKSGLPNDRFSAERPEGSISTLTIQRTEQRDSAMYRCASSPGGYEQYFGPGTRLTVT.

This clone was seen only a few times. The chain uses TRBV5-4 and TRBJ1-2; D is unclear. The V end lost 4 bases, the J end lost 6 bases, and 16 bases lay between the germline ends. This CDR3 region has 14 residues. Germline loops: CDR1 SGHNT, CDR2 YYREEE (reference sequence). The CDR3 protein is CASSPDVESHGYTF. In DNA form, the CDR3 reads TGTGCCAGCAGCCCGGACGTAGAGAGCCATGGCTACACCTTC.

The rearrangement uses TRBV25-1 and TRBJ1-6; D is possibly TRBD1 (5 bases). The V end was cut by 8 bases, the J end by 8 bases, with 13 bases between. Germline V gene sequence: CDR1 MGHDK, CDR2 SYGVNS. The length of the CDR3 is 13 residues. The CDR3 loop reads CASGRDLDSPLHF. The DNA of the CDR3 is TGTGCCAGCGGGAGGGACCTAGATTCACCCCTCCACTTT.

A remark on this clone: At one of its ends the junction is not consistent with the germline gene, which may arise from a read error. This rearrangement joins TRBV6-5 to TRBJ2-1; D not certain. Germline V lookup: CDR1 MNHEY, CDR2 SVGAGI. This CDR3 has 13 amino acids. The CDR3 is CASSYSPPSIELF. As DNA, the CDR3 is TGTGCCAGCAGTTACTCCCCACCCTCCATAGAGCTCTTC.

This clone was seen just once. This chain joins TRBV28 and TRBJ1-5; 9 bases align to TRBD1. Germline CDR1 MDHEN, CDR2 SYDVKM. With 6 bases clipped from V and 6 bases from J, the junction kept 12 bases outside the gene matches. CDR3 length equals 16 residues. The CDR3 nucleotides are TGTGCCAGCAGGTCTCCCGGGACAGGGTATTCTCAGCCCCAGCATTTT. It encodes CASRSPGTGYSQPQHF.

CDR3 in amino acids: CASSSGGQGGKTQYF. As DNA, the CDR3 is TGTGCCAGCAGTTCTGGGGGACAGGGGGGCAAGACCCAGTACTTC. V and J are TRBV28 and TRBJ2-5, with 11 bases lining up with TRBD1. From germline, CDR1 is MDHEN and CDR2 SYDVKM. The CDR3 has 15 amino acids. Trimming removed 4 bases from V and 6 bases from J; junction bases left unmatched: 7.

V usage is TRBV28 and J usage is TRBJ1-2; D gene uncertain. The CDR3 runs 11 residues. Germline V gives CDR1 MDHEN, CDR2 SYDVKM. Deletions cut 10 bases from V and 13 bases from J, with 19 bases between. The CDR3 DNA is TGTGCCACAAACGGCGGACTCTTGGTCACCTTC. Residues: CATNGGLLVTF.

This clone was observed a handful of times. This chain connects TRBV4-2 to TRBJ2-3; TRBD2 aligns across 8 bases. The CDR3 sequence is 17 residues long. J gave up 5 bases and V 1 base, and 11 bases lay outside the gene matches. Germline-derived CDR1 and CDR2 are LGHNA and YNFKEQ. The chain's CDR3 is CASSQGGPGTRRDTQYF. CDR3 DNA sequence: TGTGCCAGCAGCCAAGGAGGGCCCGGGACTAGAAGAGATACGCAGTATTTT.

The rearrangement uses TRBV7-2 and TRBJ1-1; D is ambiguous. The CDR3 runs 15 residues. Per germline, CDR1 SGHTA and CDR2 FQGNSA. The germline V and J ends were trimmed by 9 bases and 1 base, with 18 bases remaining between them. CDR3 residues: CASSFRRVGNTEAFF. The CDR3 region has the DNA TGTGCCAGTTCCTTTCGGCGGGTTGGGAACACTGAAGCTTTCTTT.

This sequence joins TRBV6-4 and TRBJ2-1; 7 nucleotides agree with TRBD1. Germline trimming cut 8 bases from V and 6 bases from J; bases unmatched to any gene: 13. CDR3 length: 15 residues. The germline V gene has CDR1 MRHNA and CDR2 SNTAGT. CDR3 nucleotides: TGTGCCAGCGGCACGGCCGGGACAGAACCCAATGAGCAGTTCTTC. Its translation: CASGTAGTEPNEQFF.